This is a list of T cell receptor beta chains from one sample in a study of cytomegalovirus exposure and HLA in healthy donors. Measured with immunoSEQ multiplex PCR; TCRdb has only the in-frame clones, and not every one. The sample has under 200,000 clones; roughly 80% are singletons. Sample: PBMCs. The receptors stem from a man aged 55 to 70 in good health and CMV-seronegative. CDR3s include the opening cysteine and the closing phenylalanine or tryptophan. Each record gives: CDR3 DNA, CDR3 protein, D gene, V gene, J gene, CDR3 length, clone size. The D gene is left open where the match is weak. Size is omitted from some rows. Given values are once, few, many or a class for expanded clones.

CDR3nt: TGTGCCAGCAGCTTGGATGGGACAGTGTTCTCCTACGAGCAGTACTTC; CDR3aa: CASSLDGTVFSYEQYF; d_gene: TRBD1; v_gene: TRBV5-8; j_gene: TRBJ2-7; len: 16; abundance: .
CDR3nt: TGTGCCAGCAGTTCGCCGGGACTGAGGTACCAAGAGACCCAGTACTTC; CDR3aa: CASSSPGLRYQETQYF; d_gene: .; v_gene: TRBV28; j_gene: TRBJ2-5; len: 16; abundance: once
CDR3nt: TGTGCCTGGAGTCTTCAGGACAGGGGGAACGCCTATGGCTACACCTTC; CDR3aa: CAWSLQDRGNAYGYTF; d_gene: TRBD1; v_gene: TRBV30; j_gene: TRBJ1-2; len: 16; abundance: .
CDR3nt: TGTGCCATCAGCCCGGCAGGGGCGAACACTGAAGCTTTCTTT; CDR3aa: CAISPAGANTEAFF; d_gene: .; v_gene: TRBV10-3; j_gene: TRBJ1-1; len: 14; abundance: .
CDR3nt: TGTGCCAGCAGCTCCCGGGGGATTAACTATGGCTACACCTTC; CDR3aa: CASSSRGINYGYTF; d_gene: .; v_gene: TRBV7-2; j_gene: TRBJ1-2; len: 14; abundance: .
CDR3nt: TGTGCCAGTAGTATTTTCCCAGGGACAACCACAGATACGCAGTATTTT; CDR3aa: CASSIFPGTTTDTQYF; d_gene: .; v_gene: TRBV19; j_gene: TRBJ2-3; len: 16; abundance: .
CDR3nt: TGCAGCGGAAGACAGGGTTTGGCTTACGAGCAGTACTTC; CDR3aa: CSGRQGLAYEQYF; d_gene: TRBD1; v_gene: TRBV29-1; j_gene: TRBJ2-7; len: 13; abundance: .
CDR3nt: TGTGCCAGTAGTGTTCAGGGGACAAGGAGCAATCAGCCCCAGCATTTT; CDR3aa: CASSVQGTRSNQPQHF; d_gene: .; v_gene: TRBV19; j_gene: TRBJ1-5; len: 16; abundance: .
CDR3nt: TGTGCCAGCAGCTTCAGGGTTCCGCTCGAGCAGTACTTC; CDR3aa: CASSFRVPLEQYF; d_gene: .; v_gene: TRBV5-6; j_gene: TRBJ2-7; len: 13; abundance: .
CDR3nt: TGCGCCAGCAGCCAAGAGGGCGAGATCTACAATGAGCAGTTCTTC; CDR3aa: CASSQEGEIYNEQFF; d_gene: .; v_gene: TRBV4-1; j_gene: TRBJ2-1; len: 15; abundance: .
CDR3nt: TGTGCCAGCAGCCAACAAACAGGGGCAATTGGAAACACCATATATTTT; CDR3aa: CASSQQTGAIGNTIYF; d_gene: TRBD1; v_gene: TRBV14; j_gene: TRBJ1-3; len: 16; abundance: .
CDR3nt: TGTGCCAGCAGCTTGGGCGGGACTAAGACAGATACGCAGTATTTT; CDR3aa: CASSLGGTKTDTQYF; d_gene: TRBD2; v_gene: TRBV7-3; j_gene: TRBJ2-3; len: 15; abundance: .
CDR3nt: TGTGCCAGCAGCTTAAAGACAGGGTGGACCGGGGAGCTGTTTTTT; CDR3aa: CASSLKTGWTGELFF; d_gene: TRBD1; v_gene: TRBV7-6; j_gene: TRBJ2-2; len: 15; abundance: .